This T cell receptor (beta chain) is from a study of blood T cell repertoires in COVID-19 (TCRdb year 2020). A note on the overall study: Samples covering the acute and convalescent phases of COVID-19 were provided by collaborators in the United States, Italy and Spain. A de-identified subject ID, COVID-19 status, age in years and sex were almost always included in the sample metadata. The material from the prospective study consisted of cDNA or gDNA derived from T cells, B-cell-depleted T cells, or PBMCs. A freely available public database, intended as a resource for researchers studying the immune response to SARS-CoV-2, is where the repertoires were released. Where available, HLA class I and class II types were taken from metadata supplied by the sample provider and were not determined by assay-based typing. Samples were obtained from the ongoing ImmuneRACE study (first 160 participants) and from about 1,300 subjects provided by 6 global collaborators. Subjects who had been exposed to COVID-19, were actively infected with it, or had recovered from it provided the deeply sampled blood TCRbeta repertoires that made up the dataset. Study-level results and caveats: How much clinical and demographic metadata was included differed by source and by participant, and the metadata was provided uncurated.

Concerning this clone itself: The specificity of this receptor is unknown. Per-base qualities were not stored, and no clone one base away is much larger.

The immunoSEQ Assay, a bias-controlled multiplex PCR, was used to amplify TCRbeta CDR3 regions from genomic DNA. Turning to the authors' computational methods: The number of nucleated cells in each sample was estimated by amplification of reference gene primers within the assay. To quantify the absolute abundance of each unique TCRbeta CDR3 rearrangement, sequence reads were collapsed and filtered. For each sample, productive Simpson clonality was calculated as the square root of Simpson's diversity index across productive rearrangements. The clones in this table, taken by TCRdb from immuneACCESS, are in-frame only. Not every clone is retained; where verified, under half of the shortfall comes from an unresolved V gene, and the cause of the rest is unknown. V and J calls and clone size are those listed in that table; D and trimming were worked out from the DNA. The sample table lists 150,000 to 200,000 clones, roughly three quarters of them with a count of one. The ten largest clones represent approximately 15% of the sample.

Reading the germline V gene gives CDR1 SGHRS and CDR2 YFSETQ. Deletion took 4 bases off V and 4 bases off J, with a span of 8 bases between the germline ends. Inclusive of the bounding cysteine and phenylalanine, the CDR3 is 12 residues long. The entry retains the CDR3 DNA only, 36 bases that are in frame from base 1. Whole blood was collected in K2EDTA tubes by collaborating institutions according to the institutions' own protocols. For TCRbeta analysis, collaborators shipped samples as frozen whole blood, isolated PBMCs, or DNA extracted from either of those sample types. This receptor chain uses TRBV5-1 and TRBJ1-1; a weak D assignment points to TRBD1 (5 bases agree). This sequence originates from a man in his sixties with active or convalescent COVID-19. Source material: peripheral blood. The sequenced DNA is TGCGCCAGCAGCGACAGTGGCACTGAAGCTTTCTTT. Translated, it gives CASSDSGTEAFF.